The rows below give T cell receptor beta chains drawn from one sample of a study of blood T cell repertoires in COVID-19. Generated by immunoSEQ multiplex PCR, the TCRdb table keeps only in-frame clones and is missing some. The table records about 300,000 clones, approximately 88% of them present only once. Sequencing used peripheral blood. Receptor source: a human donor with COVID-19, enrolled during active disease. The donor label of this sample is uncertain. Both conserved end residues are part of each CDR3. D genes are given only for firm matches. Clone size, where shown, is once, few, many, or a class for clones that have expanded.

clone_size	v_call	j_call	d_call	cdr3_aa	cdr3_nt
many	TRBV2	TRBJ1-2	-	CASSEGGGNAYGYTF	TGTGCCAGCAGTGAAGGAGGCGGAAACGCATATGGCTACACCTTC
-	TRBV15	TRBJ1-2	-	CATSREYGDTGYTF	TGTGCCACCAGCAGAGAGTACGGGGACACGGGCTACACCTTC
-	TRBV2	TRBJ2-3	TRBD1	CASSVRDSSTDTQYF	TGTGCCAGCAGCGTAAGGGACAGTAGCACAGATACGCAGTATTTT
-	TRBV27	TRBJ2-3	TRBD2	CASSLPASGLAGGNTDTQYF	TGTGCCAGCAGTTTACCGGCCTCGGGACTAGCGGGAGGGAACACAGATACGCAGTATTTT
-	TRBV5-8	TRBJ2-7	TRBD1	CASSLGQGPGEQYF	TGTGCCAGCAGCTTGGGACAGGGCCCCGGGGAGCAGTACTTC
-	TRBV25-1	TRBJ1-2	-	CAILPTSYGYTF	TGTGCCATTCTCCCGACAAGCTATGGCTACACCTTC
-	TRBV30	TRBJ1-4	-	CAWAPSGVREKLFF	TGTGCCTGGGCACCCTCAGGGGTTCGTGAAAAACTGTTTTTT
-	TRBV5-6	TRBJ1-1	-	CASSSLGQPGENTEAFF	TGTGCCAGCAGCTCGCTGGGGCAGCCAGGGGAGAACACTGAAGCTTTCTTT
-	TRBV1	TRBJ2-3	-	CTSSQATAGGGDTQYF	TGCACCAGCAGCCAAGCGACAGCGGGAGGAGGAGATACGCAGTATTTT
-	TRBV27	TRBJ1-5	-	CASSGGGDQPQHF	TGTGCCAGCAGCGGGGGGGGTGATCAGCCCCAGCATTTT
-	TRBV5-1	TRBJ2-2	TRBD1	CASSLGTGNTGELFF	TGCGCCAGCAGCCTGGGGACAGGGAACACCGGGGAGCTGTTTTTT
-	TRBV6-5	TRBJ1-2	-	CASSPGPDTYGYTF	TGTGCCAGCAGCCCCGGGCCGGACACTTATGGCTACACCTTC
-	TRBV6-5	TRBJ1-1	-	CASRGQMNTEAFF	TGTGCCAGCAGAGGACAGATGAACACTGAAGCTTTCTTT
-	TRBV2	TRBJ1-4	TRBD1	CASRDRVGGEKLFF	TGTGCCAGCAGGGACAGGGTCGGAGGTGAAAAACTGTTTTTT
-	TRBV19	TRBJ1-1	TRBD1	CASSPQRQGFTEAFF	TGTGCCAGTAGTCCGCAGAGACAGGGGTTCACTGAAGCTTTCTTT
-	TRBV6-5	TRBJ2-1	TRBD2	CASSSPRTSGPFGFF	TGTGCCAGCAGTTCCCCCCGGACTAGCGGCCCGTTCGGGTTCTTC
-	TRBV13	TRBJ2-2	-	CASSLGLANTGELFF	TGTGCCAGCAGCTTAGGGCTAGCGAACACCGGGGAGCTGTTTTTT
-	TRBV29-1	TRBJ2-7	TRBD2	CSVEKGLAGVNEQYF	TGCAGCGTAGAAAAGGGACTAGCGGGAGTCAACGAGCAGTACTTC
-	TRBV7-9	TRBJ1-1	TRBD1	CASSSGTGATAFF	TGTGCCAGCAGCTCCGGGACAGGGGCGACCGCTTTCTTT
-	TRBV30	TRBJ2-1	TRBD2	CASGLEYNEQFF	TGTGCCTCGGGACTAGAGTACAATGAGCAGTTCTTC
-	TRBV15	TRBJ1-5	TRBD1	CATDRGDSHSNQPQHF	TGTGCCACTGATAGGGGGGACAGTCATAGCAATCAGCCCCAGCATTTT
-	TRBV9	TRBJ2-2	-	CASSVRSGVSTGELFF	TGTGCCAGCAGCGTCAGGTCGGGAGTAAGCACCGGGGAGCTGTTTTTT
-	TRBV6-5	TRBJ2-7	-	CASSPRTLSYEQYF	TGTGCCAGCAGTCCCCGGACACTCTCCTACGAGCAGTACTTC
-	TRBV11-3	TRBJ2-2	TRBD1	CASSRRTGPGELFF	TGTGCCAGCAGCAGACGGACAGGGCCCGGGGAGCTGTTTTTT
-	TRBV7-9	TRBJ1-1	-	CASSSSGRHPPGAEAFF	TGTGCCAGCAGCTCCTCCGGCAGGCACCCCCCGGGGGCTGAAGCTTTCTTT
-	TRBV19	TRBJ2-3	-	CASSQGLQSDTQYF	TGTGCCAGTAGTCAGGGACTTCAGTCAGATACGCAGTATTTT
-	TRBV11-2	TRBJ1-6	-	CASSFTGSPLHF	TGTGCCAGCAGCTTCACGGGTTCACCCCTCCACTTT
-	TRBV6-5	TRBJ1-1	TRBD1	CASKRGQGNEAFF	TGTGCCAGCAAACGGGGACAGGGGAATGAAGCTTTCTTT
-	TRBV6-5	TRBJ2-5	-	CASILNPGRETQYF	TGTGCCAGCATCCTCAACCCAGGCCGGGAGACCCAGTACTTC
-	TRBV3-1/TRBV3-2	TRBJ2-7	TRBD2	CASSQDLASGMMEQYF	TGTGCCAGCAGCCAAGATCTGGCTAGCGGGATGATGGAGCAGTACTTC
-	TRBV4-3	TRBJ1-3	TRBD1	CASSQRQGTGNTIYF	TGCGCCAGCAGCCAACGACAGGGGACTGGAAACACCATATATTTT
-	TRBV3-1/TRBV3-2	TRBJ2-3	TRBD2	CASSQTSGSTDTQYF	TGTGCCAGCAGCCAGACTAGCGGTAGCACAGATACGCAGTATTTT
-	TRBV5-4	TRBJ1-2	-	CASSLETRIFGYTF	TGTGCCAGCAGCTTGGAAACAAGAATATTTGGCTACACCTTC
-	TRBV6-1	TRBJ1-6	TRBD1	CASSEDRPANSPLHF	TGTGCCAGCAGTGAGGACAGGCCGGCGAATTCACCCCTCCACTTT
-	TRBV6-1	TRBJ1-3	TRBD1	CASSGLRQGASGNTIYF	TGTGCCAGCAGTGGCCTTAGGCAGGGGGCCTCTGGAAACACCATATATTTT
-	TRBV7-3	TRBJ2-2	-	CASSLTGLSPGELFF	TGTGCCAGCAGCTTAACGGGGCTAAGCCCCGGGGAGCTGTTTTTT
-	TRBV7-9	TRBJ1-1	-	CASSLALSGSEAFF	TGTGCCAGCAGCTTAGCACTTAGTGGGAGTGAAGCTTTCTTT
-	TRBV30	TRBJ1-2	TRBD1	CAWSRGPGGGYTF	TGTGCCTGGAGTAGGGGACCAGGGGGGGGCTACACCTTC
-	TRBV30	TRBJ1-2	-	CAGSGSLYGYTF	TGTGCCGGCAGCGGTTCCCTATATGGCTACACCTTC
-	TRBV19	TRBJ1-6	TRBD1	CASRDWGQDRGRSPLHF	TGTGCCAGCAGGGATTGGGGGCAAGACAGGGGCCGCTCACCCCTCCACTTT
-	TRBV25-1	TRBJ2-3	-	CATRDPIITDTQYF	TGTGCCACCCGGGATCCTATAATCACAGATACGCAGTATTTT
-	TRBV7-2	TRBJ1-1	-	CASKQTHLSRTMNTEAFF	TGTGCCAGCAAGCAAACCCACCTGTCCCGAACTATGAACACTGAAGCTTTCTTT
-	TRBV10-1	TRBJ2-1	TRBD1	CASSEPNRGNEQFF	TGCGCCAGCAGTGAGCCTAACAGGGGGAATGAGCAGTTCTTC
-	TRBV7-2	TRBJ1-6	-	CASSPASAYNSPLHF	TGTGCCAGCAGCCCTGCCTCGGCCTATAATTCACCCCTCCACTTT
-	TRBV5-1	TRBJ2-2	-	CASSETGTLNTGELFF	TGCGCCAGCAGCGAAACCGGGACTCTGAACACCGGGGAGCTGTTTTTT
-	TRBV24-1	TRBJ1-2	-	CATSDFSYGYTF	TGTGCCACCAGTGACTTTTCGTATGGCTACACCTTC
once	TRBV10-3	TRBJ2-7	-	CAISQRQIQDEQYF	TGTGCCATCAGTCAGAGACAGATTCAAGACGAGCAGTACTTC
-	TRBV21-1	TRBJ1-1	-	CASSKERITEAFF	TGTGCCAGCAGCAAAGAGCGGATCACTGAAGCTTTCTTT
-	TRBV28	TRBJ2-3	TRBD1	CASSYPGQGSNTQYF	TGTGCCAGCAGTTATCCGGGACAGGGGAGCAATACGCAGTATTTT
-	TRBV29-1	TRBJ2-5	TRBD2	CSVTLAETQYF	TGCAGCGTTACACTAGCGGAGACCCAGTACTTC
-	TRBV7-2	TRBJ2-1	TRBD2	CASSRLGAGGYNEQFF	TGTGCCAGCAGCCGTCTTGGGGCGGGAGGGTACAATGAGCAGTTCTTC
once	TRBV19	TRBJ1-2	-	CASSSDGTSYGYTF	TGTGCCAGTAGCAGTGACGGGACAAGCTATGGCTACACCTTC
-	TRBV7-3	TRBJ2-5	-	CASSRGPHAQETQYF	TGTGCCAGCAGCAGGGGCCCACATGCCCAAGAGACCCAGTACTTC
-	TRBV5-1	TRBJ1-2	-	CASSLGGANYGYTF	TGCGCCAGCAGCCTGGGGGGAGCTAACTATGGCTACACCTTC
-	TRBV11-2	TRBJ2-7	-	CASSFFAGAPGEQYF	TGTGCCAGCAGCTTTTTCGCGGGGGCCCCCGGCGAGCAGTACTTC